This T cell receptor (beta chain) was sequenced in a study of shared clonotypes between healthy human individuals. General study points: Rarefaction showed sorted-subset sequencing was incomplete despite large depth. The study found about 4.6% of naive CD4 clonotypes shared across a handful of donors.

A remark on this clone: Its antigen is not identified.

Clones were sequenced by immunoSEQ multiplex PCR, and TCRdb holds only the in-frame ones, with some missing. The data hold about 2 million clones, with over 85% observed a single time. Naive CD8 cells lacked CD45RO, underwent positive selection for CCR7 and left out terminally differentiated effector memory CD45RA+ cells. Looked up from germline, CDR1 is MGHRA and CDR2 is YSYEKL. This CDR3 contains 15 residues. V lost 2 bases to trimming and J lost 0 bases, with 8 bases between them. The chain recombines TRBV4-1 with TRBJ2-1, with no clear D. This clonotype was sampled from a man between 18 and 35 years old in good health. The specimen was naive CD8+ T cells sorted from blood. The CDR3 loop is CASSQWQSSYNEQFF. The CDR3 DNA sequence: TGCGCCAGCAGCCAATGGCAGAGCTCCTACAATGAGCAGTTCTTC.